The entry that follows covers one T cell receptor (beta chain) sequence. Its antigen remains unidentified. This specimen comes from a study of T cells expressing NK-cell markers. General study findings and limits: In a group of about 6 donors, dominant NKG2C+ clonotypes represented 1.0-7.0% of CD8+ T cells.

TCRdb processed the 5' RACE reads again and assigns one entry to each CDR3 protein, with no DNA. There are over 150,000 distinct CDR3 sequences in the sample, with 37% held by the top ten. This sequence was found in a woman aged 50 to 60 in good health. Sequenced input: blood T cells: a sorted CD56 or NKG2C T cell subset, CD4+ or CD8+ T cells, or bulk PBMC T cells (not recorded which).

The CDR3: CASSHIDTYEQYF. The V gene is TRBV27, the J gene TRBJ2-7. The CDR3 loop spans 13 amino acids. The germline CDR1 and CDR2 sequences are MNHEY and SMNVEV (reference sequence).